This T cell receptor (beta chain) came from a study of blood T cell repertoires in COVID-19. As handled by the study authors: Reference gene primer amplification in the assay estimated nucleated cell counts. The method was immunoSEQ multiplex PCR; TCRdb's version includes in-frame clones alone and lacks a portion of them. V and J calls and clone size follow that table, whereas D and trimming were derived from the DNA. Of about 120,000 clones listed, approximately 80% are singletons. This receptor was taken from a man aged 65 to 79 with active or convalescent COVID-19. Sequencing used peripheral blood.

CDR3 region: CASSLNSNTGELFF. CDR3 in DNA: TGCGCCAGCAGCTTGAACAGTAACACCGGGGAGCTGTTTTTT. V gene TRBV5-1 combines with J gene TRBJ2-2; no firm D call. This CDR3 contains 14 residues. Germline V gene sequence: CDR1 SGHRS, CDR2 YFSETQ. V dropped 1 base and J dropped 2 bases, with 6 bases sitting between them. Complete variable domain (other parts from reference TRBV5-1 and TRBJ2-2): KAGVTQTPRYLIKTRGQQVTLSCSPISGHRSVSWYQQTPGQGLQFLFEYFSETQRNKGNFPGRFSGRQFSNSRSEMNVSTLELGDSALYLCASSLNSNTGELFFGEGSRLTVL.